This TCR beta chain was sequenced for a study of blood T cell repertoires in COVID-19. Sequencing used immunoSEQ multiplex PCR; TCRdb keeps in-frame clones, though not all of them. The sample includes approximately 350,000 clones, 89% seen only once; the top ten take about 3%. CDR1 and CDR2 (germline): LNHDA, SQIVND (reference sequence). V dropped 5 bases and J dropped 2; count of bases not matched to a gene: 3. This CDR3 has 14 amino acids. The genes are TRBV19 and TRBJ1-5; TRBD1 matches at 7 bases. The TCR sequence derives from a woman aged 25 to 39 with COVID-19, enrolled during active disease. Sequenced material: peripheral blood. CDR3 nucleotide sequence: TGTGCCAGTAGTTCAACAGGGGGCAATCAGCCCCAGCATTTT. The encoded protein is CASSSTGGNQPQHF.